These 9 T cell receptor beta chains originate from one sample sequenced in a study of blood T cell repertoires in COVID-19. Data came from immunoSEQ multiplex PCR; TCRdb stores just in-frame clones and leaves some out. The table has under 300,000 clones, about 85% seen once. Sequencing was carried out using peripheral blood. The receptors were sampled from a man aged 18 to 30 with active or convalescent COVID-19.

The CDR3 loop reads CASRTGGGDQPQHF. The CDR3 DNA reads as TGTGCCAGCCGAACAGGGGGAGGTGATCAGCCCCAGCATTTT. The V call is TRBV28, the J call TRBJ1-5; 8 bases match TRBD1. The V and J ends lost 8 bases and 5 bases, in that order; junction bases with no gene match: 8. Germline CDR1 MDHEN, CDR2 SYDVKM. The CDR3 has 14 amino acids.

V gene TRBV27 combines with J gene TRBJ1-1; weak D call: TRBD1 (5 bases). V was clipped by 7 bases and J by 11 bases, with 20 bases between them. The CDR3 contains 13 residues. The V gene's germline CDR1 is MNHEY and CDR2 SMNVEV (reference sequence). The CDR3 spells CASTPTQGEVAFF. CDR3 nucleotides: TGTGCCAGCACTCCTACCCAGGGCGAGGTGGCTTTCTTT.

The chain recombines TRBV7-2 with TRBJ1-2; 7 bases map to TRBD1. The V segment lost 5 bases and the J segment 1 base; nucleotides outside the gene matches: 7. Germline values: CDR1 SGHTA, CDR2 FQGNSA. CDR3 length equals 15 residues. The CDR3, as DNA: TGTGCCAGCAGCCCCGGACAGGTTTTTAACTATGGCTACACCTTC. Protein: CASSPGQVFNYGYTF.

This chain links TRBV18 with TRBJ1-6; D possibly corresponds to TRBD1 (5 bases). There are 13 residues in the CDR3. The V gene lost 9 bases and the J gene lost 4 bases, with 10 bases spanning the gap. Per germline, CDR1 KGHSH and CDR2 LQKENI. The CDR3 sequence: CASTGEYNSPLHF. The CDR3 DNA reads TGTGCCAGTACAGGAGAGTATAATTCACCCCTCCACTTT.

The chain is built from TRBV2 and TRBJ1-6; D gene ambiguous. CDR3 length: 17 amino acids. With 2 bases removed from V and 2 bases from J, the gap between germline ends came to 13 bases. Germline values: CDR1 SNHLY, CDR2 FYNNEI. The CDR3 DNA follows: TGTGCCAGCAGTGAAAGGGCGGGATCGACCTATAATTCACCCCTCCACTTT. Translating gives CASSERAGSTYNSPLHF.

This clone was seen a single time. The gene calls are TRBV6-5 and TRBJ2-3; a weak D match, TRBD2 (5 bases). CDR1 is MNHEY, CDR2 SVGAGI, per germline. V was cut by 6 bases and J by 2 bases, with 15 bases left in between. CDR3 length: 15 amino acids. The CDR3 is CASRAGKRPTDTQYF. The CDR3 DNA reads TGTGCCAGCAGGGCCGGGAAGCGCCCCACAGATACGCAGTATTTT.

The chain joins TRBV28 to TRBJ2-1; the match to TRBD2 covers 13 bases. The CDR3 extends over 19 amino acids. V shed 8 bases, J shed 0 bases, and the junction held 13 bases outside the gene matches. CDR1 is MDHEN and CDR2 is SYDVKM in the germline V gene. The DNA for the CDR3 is TGTGCCAGCTTTATCTCAGGACTAGCGGGGGCCAGCTCCTACAATGAGCAGTTCTTC. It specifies CASFISGLAGASSYNEQFF.

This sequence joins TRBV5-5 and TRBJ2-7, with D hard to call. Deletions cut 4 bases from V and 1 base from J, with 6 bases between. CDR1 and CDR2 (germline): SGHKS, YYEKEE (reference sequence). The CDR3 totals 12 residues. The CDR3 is CASSPTSYEQYF. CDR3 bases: TGTGCCAGCAGCCCTACTTCCTACGAGCAGTACTTC. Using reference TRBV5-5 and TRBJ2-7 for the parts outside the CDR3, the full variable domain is DAGVTQSPTHLIKTRGQQVTLRCSPISGHKSVSWYQQVLGQGPQFIFQYYEKEERGRGNFPDRFSARQFPNYSSELNVNALLLGDSALYLCASSPTSYEQYFGPGTRLTVT.

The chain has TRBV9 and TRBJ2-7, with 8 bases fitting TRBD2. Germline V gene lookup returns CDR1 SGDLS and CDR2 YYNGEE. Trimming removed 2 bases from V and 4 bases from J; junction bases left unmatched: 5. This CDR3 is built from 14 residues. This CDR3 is CASSVSTSGYEQYF. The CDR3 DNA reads TGTGCCAGCAGCGTTTCCACTAGCGGTTACGAGCAGTACTTC.